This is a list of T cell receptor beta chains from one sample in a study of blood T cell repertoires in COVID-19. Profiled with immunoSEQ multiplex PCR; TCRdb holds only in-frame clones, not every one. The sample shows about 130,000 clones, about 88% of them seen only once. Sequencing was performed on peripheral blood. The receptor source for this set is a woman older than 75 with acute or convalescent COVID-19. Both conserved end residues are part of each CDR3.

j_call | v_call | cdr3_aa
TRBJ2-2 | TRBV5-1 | CASSPTSGSSGELFF
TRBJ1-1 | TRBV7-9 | CASSPQGGTEAFF
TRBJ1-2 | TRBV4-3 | CASSQEGTGGYGYTF
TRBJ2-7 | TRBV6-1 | CASSEPGQGKNEQYF
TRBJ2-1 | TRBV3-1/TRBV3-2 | CASSQGTSSYNEQFF
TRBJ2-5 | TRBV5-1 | CASSLGSGGGQETQYF
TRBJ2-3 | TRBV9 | CASSVGPVDTQYF
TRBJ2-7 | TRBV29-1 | CSVTGQGSYEQYF
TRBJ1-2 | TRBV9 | CASSDTQGRGYTF
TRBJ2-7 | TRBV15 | CATSRGGWESYEQYF
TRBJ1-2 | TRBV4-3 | CASSQGPGLNGYTF
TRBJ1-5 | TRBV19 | CASSPGQLGYQPQHF
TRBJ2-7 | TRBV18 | CASSPRQGGYEQYF
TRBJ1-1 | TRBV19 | CASRSQGDTEAFF
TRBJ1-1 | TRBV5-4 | CASSLSTGGSTEAFF
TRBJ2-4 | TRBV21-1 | CPGTPQGIQYF
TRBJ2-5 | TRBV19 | CASSRTGQETQYF
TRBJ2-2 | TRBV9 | CASSVEQMYTGELFF
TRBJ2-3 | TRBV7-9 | CASRPRVPSVTDTQYF
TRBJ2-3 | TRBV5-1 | CASSLESGTDTQYF
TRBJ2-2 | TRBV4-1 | CASSFDRVRAGELFF
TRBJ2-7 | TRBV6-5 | CASTGGSRAYEQYF
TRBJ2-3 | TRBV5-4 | CASSLYGRGAGTDTQYF
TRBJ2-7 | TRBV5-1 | CASSLQGMNLEQYF
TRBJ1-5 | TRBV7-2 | CASSDSYDSNQPQHF